The 30 T cell receptor beta chains reported below all come from one sample, sequenced in a study of cytomegalovirus exposure and HLA in healthy donors. Primers: 60 Vbeta forward and 13 Jbeta reverse. Assay: immunoSEQ multiplex PCR; the TCRdb copy retains only in-frame clones and omits some. The table records approximately 140,000 clones, 75% to 90% of them present only once. Sequencing was done on a sample of PBMCs. The source of these receptors is a woman aged 40 to 50 in good health and CMV-seropositive.

This clone has only a few counts. The chain has TRBV18 and TRBJ2-3, with 13 bases fitting TRBD2. Germline CDR1 and CDR2: KGHSH and LQKENI. This CDR3 region has 17 residues. The junction had 7 bases not matched to a gene; V was cut back by 3 bases and J by 4 bases. The CDR3: CASSPQDGLAGADTQYF. The DNA for the CDR3 is TGTGCCAGCTCACCCCAGGATGGACTAGCGGGAGCAGATACGCAGTATTTT.

This clone was counted between two and nine times. This CDR3 is CASSVGAREWEETQYF. The CDR3 nucleotides read TGTGCCAGCAGCGTGGGGGCAAGGGAATGGGAGGAGACCCAGTACTTC. The genes are TRBV9 and TRBJ2-5, with D possibly TRBD1 on 6 matching bases. V lost 2 bases and J 5 bases, leaving 19 bases between the germline ends. The CDR3 covers 16 residues. Germline CDR1 and CDR2: SGDLS and YYNGEE.

This sequence joins TRBV6-1 and TRBJ2-1; 7 bases fit TRBD1. The CDR3 consists of 15 residues. V dropped 6 bases and J dropped 8; count of bases not matched to a gene: 13. Germline V CDR1 and CDR2: MNHNS, SASEGT. DNA of the CDR3: TGTGCCAGCAGGGGACAGCCTCCCGGAGGCGATGAGCAGTTCTTC. This codes for CASRGQPPGGDEQFF.

V gene TRBV7-8 combines with J gene TRBJ1-2; D is uncertain. This CDR3 has 15 residues. From germline, CDR1 is SGHVS and CDR2 FQNEAQ. Trimming removed 1 base at V and 4 bases at J, with 13 bases between. As DNA, the CDR3 is TGTGCCAGCAGCTTAGACCTTGAGGTTGTCTATGGCTACACCTTC. Translated, it gives CASSLDLEVVYGYTF.

The chain carries TRBV5-1 and TRBJ1-1; D perhaps matches TRBD1 (6 bases). The V and J ends lost 0 bases and 1 base respectively, with 7 bases between them. Germline CDR1 reads SGHRS; CDR2 reads YFSETQ. There are 14 residues in the CDR3. DNA for the CDR3: TGCGCCAGCAGCTTGGTAGGGGGGAACACTGAAGCTTTCTTT. Its protein product is CASSLVGGNTEAFF.

J is TRBJ1-4 and V is TRBV28; 9 nucleotides agree with TRBD1. The CDR3 spans 15 residues. CDR1 MDHEN and CDR2 SYDVKM come from the germline V gene. Germline trimming cut 5 bases from V and 5 bases from J; bases unmatched to any gene: 6. This CDR3 is CASSQAGTGNEKLFF. CDR3 DNA sequence: TGTGCCAGCAGTCAAGCCGGGACAGGGAATGAAAAACTGTTTTTT.

The chain employs TRBV9 and TRBJ1-4; D call uncertain. Trimming took off 4 bases at V and 0 bases at J, with 10 bases between the two ends. The V gene's germline CDR1 is SGDLS and CDR2 YYNGEE. CDR3 length: 15 amino acids. CDR3 protein: CASSPRPSTNEKLFF. The CDR3 nucleotides read TGTGCCAGCAGCCCGCGTCCTTCAACTAATGAAAAACTGTTTTTT. The variable domain in full, completed from reference TRBV9 and TRBJ1-4, reads DSGVTQTPKHLITATGQRVTLRCSPRSGDLSVYWYQQSLDQGLQFLIQYYNGEERAKGNILERFSAQQFPDLHSELNLSSLELGDSALYFCASSPRPSTNEKLFFGSGTQLSVL.

The chain employs TRBV10-3 and TRBJ2-2, with 7 bases that match TRBD1. In germline, CDR1 is ENHRY, CDR2 SYGVKD. V shed 5 bases, J shed 0 bases, and the junction held 3 bases outside the gene matches. The CDR3 spans 15 residues. The CDR3 spells CAISSGTANTGELFF. The CDR3, as DNA: TGTGCCATCAGTTCCGGGACAGCGAACACCGGGGAGCTGTTTTTT.

This sequence joins TRBV7-9 and TRBJ2-1; 8 bases line up with TRBD2. Per germline, CDR1 SEHNR and CDR2 FQNEAQ (reference sequence). Trimming cost V 1 base and J 0 bases; bases outside gene matches: 2. This CDR3 region has 16 residues. DNA for the CDR3: TGTGCCAGCAGCTTAGGGAGCGGGAGCTCCTACAATGAGCAGTTCTTC. Its protein is CASSLGSGSSYNEQFF. Full variable domain (remainder filled in from reference TRBV7-9 and TRBJ2-1): DTGVSQNPRHKITKRGQNVTFRCDPISEHNRLYWYRQTLGQGPEFLTYFQNEAQLEKSRLLSDRFSAERPKGSFSTLEIQRTEQGDSAMYLCASSLGSGSSYNEQFFGPGTRLTVL.

V and J are TRBV2 and TRBJ2-1; 10 positions agree with TRBD2. With V trimmed by 6 bases and J by 7 bases, 12 bases remained unmatched. Germline V gene data show CDR1 as SNHLY and CDR2 as FYNNEI. CDR3 length equals 16 residues. The CDR3 DNA is TGTGCCAGCAGGAAGCTAGCGGGAGACTCTGTAAATGAGCAGTTCTTC. Its protein is CASRKLAGDSVNEQFF.

The gene calls are TRBV6-1 and TRBJ1-2; possible D gene TRBD1, 5 bases. Trimming pared 0 bases from V and 3 bases from J, leaving 11 bases between. This CDR3 contains 15 residues. Per germline, CDR1 MNHNS and CDR2 SASEGT. This CDR3 reads CASSEATGRDYGYTF. The CDR3, as DNA: TGTGCCAGCAGTGAAGCCACAGGCCGTGACTATGGCTACACCTTC.

The chain employs TRBV7-9 and TRBJ2-1, with D possibly TRBD2 on 7 matching bases. This CDR3 contains 13 residues. Germline V lookup: CDR1 SEHNR, CDR2 FQNEAQ (reference sequence). V was pared by 6 bases and J by 6 bases, with 12 bases between. The CDR3 DNA sequence: TGTGCCAGCAGGCCACGGGGGGCCAATGAGCAGTTCTTC. This translates into CASRPRGANEQFF.

The V and J genes are TRBV28 and TRBJ2-7; D may be TRBD1 (6 bases). This CDR3 spans 14 amino acids. V lost 6 bases and J 0 bases, leaving 12 bases between the germline ends. Germline lookup yields CDR1 MDHEN and CDR2 SYDVKM. CDR3 DNA sequence: TGTGCCAGCAGACCAACAGGGCCCTCCTACGAGCAGTACTTC. As protein: CASRPTGPSYEQYF.

The chain employs TRBV2 and TRBJ1-1; tentatively, D is TRBD1 (5 bases). Germline V gene lookup returns CDR1 SNHLY and CDR2 FYNNEI. The CDR3 contains 12 residues. The V end was cut by 4 bases, the J end by 11 bases, with 14 bases between. The CDR3 nucleotides read TGTGCCAGCAGTGGACAGATCCTGGGGGCTTTCTTT. Protein: CASSGQILGAFF.

A single count supports this clone. V is TRBV5-1 and J is TRBJ1-6; no reliable D call. V lost 3 bases to trimming and J lost 10 bases, with 26 bases between them. This CDR3 has 18 amino acids. The V gene's germline CDR1 is SGHRS and CDR2 YFSETQ. CDR3 sequence: CASSSAPAGSGKLSPLHF. The DNA of the CDR3 is TGCGCCAGCAGCTCCGCCCCGGCGGGGTCAGGTAAATTGTCACCCCTCCACTTT.

The genes are TRBV7-6 and TRBJ2-7; D is undetermined. Per the germline V gene, CDR1 is SGHVS and CDR2 is FNYEAQ. Trimming took 5 bases from V and 3 from J, leaving 11 bases between them. The length of the CDR3 is 13 residues. The CDR3 sequence is CASSRSDYYEQYF. The CDR3 DNA reads as TGTGCCAGCAGCCGATCAGATTACTACGAGCAGTACTTC.

The J gene is TRBJ2-1, the V gene TRBV27; D perhaps matches TRBD2 (6 bases). The CDR3 contains 13 residues. V was trimmed by 1 base and J by 9 bases, leaving 10 bases between them. The germline V gene encodes CDR1 MNHEY and CDR2 SMNVEV (reference sequence). The CDR3 spells CASSLWSGSEQFF. CDR3 nucleotides: TGTGCCAGCAGTTTATGGTCCGGGAGTGAGCAGTTCTTC.

The V gene is TRBV11-2, the J gene TRBJ1-2, with D possibly matching TRBD1 (6 bases). Germline CDR1 SGHAT, CDR2 FQNNGV. The V end lost 1 base, the J end lost 6 bases, and 15 bases lay between the germline ends. The CDR3 loop spans 15 amino acids. This CDR3 reads CASSLGGGSLDGYTF. CDR3 in DNA: TGTGCCAGCAGCTTAGGGGGGGGCTCTTTAGATGGCTACACCTTC.

The rearrangement joins TRBV19 to TRBJ1-6; tentative D call: TRBD1 (6 bases). V lost 6 bases and J 12 bases, leaving 15 bases between the germline ends. CDR3 length: 13 residues. Germline CDR1 LNHDA, CDR2 SQIVND (reference sequence). The CDR3 nucleotides are TGTGCCAGTAGAGCGACAGGTGCCGGACCCCTCCACTTT. Translating gives CASRATGAGPLHF.

This sequence joins TRBV23-1 and TRBJ1-2; D not resolved. TRBV23-1 is an ORF, and what it does is uncertain. Between the trimmed V and J ends, which lost 7 bases and 1 base, there was a span of 22 bases. The CDR3 loop spans 17 amino acids. In DNA, the CDR3 is TGCGCCAGCATTACCTCGGGGAAGAGGGTTCTTAACTATGGCTACACCTTC. It translates to CASITSGKRVLNYGYTF.

This chain links TRBV7-6 with TRBJ2-7, with TRBD2 identical over 13 bases. V dropped 4 bases and J dropped 3; count of bases not matched to a gene: 6. The CDR3 runs 16 residues. Germline loops: CDR1 SGHVS, CDR2 FNYEAQ. CDR3 amino acids: CASSWGLAGNIYEQYF. For the CDR3, the DNA is TGTGCCAGCAGCTGGGGACTAGCGGGGAATATCTACGAGCAGTACTTC.

This clone came up a few times. The rearrangement joins TRBV5-5 to TRBJ2-3; TRBD2 agrees at 12 bases. The trim removed 3 bases at V and 3 bases at J, leaving 5 bases unmatched. The CDR3 sequence is 16 residues long. Looked up from germline, CDR1 is SGHKS and CDR2 is YYEKEE (reference sequence). CDR3 in DNA: TGTGCCAGCAGCTCCCGACTAGCGGGAGAGACAGATACGCAGTATTTT. Its protein product is CASSSRLAGETDTQYF.

The chain employs TRBV9 and TRBJ1-1, with D maybe TRBD1 (5 bases). From germline, CDR1 is SGDLS and CDR2 YYNGEE. The CDR3 consists of 16 residues. Trimming removed 3 bases at V and 3 bases at J, with 18 bases between. The CDR3 region is CASSGAPGGGYTEAFF. In DNA, the CDR3 is TGTGCCAGCAGCGGCGCCCCCGGGGGAGGGTACACTGAAGCTTTCTTT.

Written as DNA, the CDR3 is TGTGCCAGCAGCCCAGGATTAGCTAACTATGGCTACACCTTC. Its protein product is CASSPGLANYGYTF. The genes are TRBV6-5 and TRBJ1-2; D is uncertain. Germline values: CDR1 MNHEY, CDR2 SVGAGI. Trimming stripped 6 bases from V and 0 bases from J, with 11 bases between. This CDR3 is built from 14 residues.

The chain recombines TRBV11-2 with TRBJ2-1; tentatively, D is TRBD2 (5 bases). V lost 3 bases and J 9 bases, leaving 9 bases between the germline ends. Germline loops: CDR1 SGHAT, CDR2 FQNNGV. This CDR3 comprises 12 residues. Here the CDR3 DNA reads TGTGCCAGCAGCTTTAATGGGAGTGAGCAGTTCTTC. It yields the protein CASSFNGSEQFF.

The chain employs TRBV19 and TRBJ1-3; D unclear. Deletions cut 6 bases from V and 1 base from J, with 4 bases between. The CDR3 is made up of 12 amino acids. Germline loops: CDR1 LNHDA, CDR2 SQIVND (reference sequence). The CDR3 coding sequence is TGTGCCAGTAGATCTTCTGGAAACACCATATATTTT. Translating gives CASRSSGNTIYF.

The chain joins TRBV21-1 to TRBJ2-7; the table names TRBD2, a call not compared with the DNA. TRBV21-1 is flagged as a pseudogene. This CDR3 is 16 amino acids long. The CDR3: CASSQRGLLQFYEQYF. The CDR3 DNA sequence: TGTGCCAGCAGCCAACGGGGACTTCTACAGTTCTACGAGCAGTACTTC.

The chain uses TRBV9 and TRBJ1-4; 7 bases are shared with TRBD1. The V and J ends lost 3 bases and 4 bases, in that order; junction bases with no gene match: 6. Germline V lookup: CDR1 SGDLS, CDR2 YYNGEE. This CDR3 has 15 amino acids. CDR3 nucleotides: TGTGCCAGCAGCGCAGCCGGGACAGTTAATGAAAAACTGTTTTTT. The encoded protein is CASSAAGTVNEKLFF.

The chain recombines TRBV5-1 with TRBJ2-3; tentatively, D is TRBD2 (5 bases). This CDR3 region has 11 residues. CDR1 is SGHRS, CDR2 YFSETQ, per germline. The V and J ends lost 5 bases and 8 bases respectively, with 9 bases between them. In nucleotides, the CDR3 is TGCGCCAGCAGACTAGAGGCTACGCAGTATTTT. Translated: CASRLEATQYF.

V gene TRBV2 combines with J gene TRBJ2-6; TRBD2 matches 7 bases. Trimming removed 1 base from V and 3 bases from J; junction bases left unmatched: 6. The CDR3 runs 17 residues. Germline-derived CDR1 and CDR2 are SNHLY and FYNNEI. The CDR3 here is CASSEDTREGGANVLTF. The CDR3 DNA reads as TGTGCCAGCAGTGAAGATACCAGGGAGGGTGGGGCCAACGTCCTGACTTTC.